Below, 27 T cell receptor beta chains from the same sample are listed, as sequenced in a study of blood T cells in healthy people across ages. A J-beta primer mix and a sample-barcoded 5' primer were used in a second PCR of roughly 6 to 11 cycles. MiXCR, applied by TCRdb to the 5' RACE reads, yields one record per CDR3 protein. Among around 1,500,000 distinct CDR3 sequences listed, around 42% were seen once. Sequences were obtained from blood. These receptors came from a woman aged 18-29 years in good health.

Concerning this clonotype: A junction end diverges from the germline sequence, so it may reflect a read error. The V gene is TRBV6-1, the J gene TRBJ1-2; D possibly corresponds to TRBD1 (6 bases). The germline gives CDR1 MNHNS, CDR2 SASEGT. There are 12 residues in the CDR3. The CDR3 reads CAISTRTADYTF. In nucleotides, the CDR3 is TGTGCCATCAGTACTAGGACAGCGGACTACACCTTC.

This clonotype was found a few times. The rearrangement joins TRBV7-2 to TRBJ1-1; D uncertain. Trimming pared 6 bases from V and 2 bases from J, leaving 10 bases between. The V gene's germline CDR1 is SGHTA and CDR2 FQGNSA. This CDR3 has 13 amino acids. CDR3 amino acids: CASRSGQNTEAFF. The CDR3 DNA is TGTGCCAGCAGGTCTGGGCAAAACACTGAAGCTTTCTTT.

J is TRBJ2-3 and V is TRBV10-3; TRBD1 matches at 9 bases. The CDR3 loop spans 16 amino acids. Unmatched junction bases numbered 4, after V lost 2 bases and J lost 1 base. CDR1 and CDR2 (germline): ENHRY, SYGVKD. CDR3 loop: CAISENRGLGTDTQYF. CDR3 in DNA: TGTGCCATCAGTGAGAACAGGGGGCTAGGCACAGATACGCAGTATTTT.

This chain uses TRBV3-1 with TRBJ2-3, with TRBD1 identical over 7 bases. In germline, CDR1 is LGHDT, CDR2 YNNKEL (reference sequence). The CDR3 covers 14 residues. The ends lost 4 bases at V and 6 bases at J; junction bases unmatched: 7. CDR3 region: CASSPGQARDTQYF. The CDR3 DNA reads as TGTGCCAGCAGCCCCGGACAGGCCAGGGATACGCAGTATTTT.

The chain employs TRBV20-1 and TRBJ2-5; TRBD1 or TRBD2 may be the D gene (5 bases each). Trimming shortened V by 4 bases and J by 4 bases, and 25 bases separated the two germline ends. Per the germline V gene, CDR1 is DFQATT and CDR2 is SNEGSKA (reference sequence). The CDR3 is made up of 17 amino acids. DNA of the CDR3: TGCAGTGCTATCAGCCGGGACGACAACTTGGCCGGAGAGACCCAGTACTTC. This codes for CSAISRDDNLAGETQYF.

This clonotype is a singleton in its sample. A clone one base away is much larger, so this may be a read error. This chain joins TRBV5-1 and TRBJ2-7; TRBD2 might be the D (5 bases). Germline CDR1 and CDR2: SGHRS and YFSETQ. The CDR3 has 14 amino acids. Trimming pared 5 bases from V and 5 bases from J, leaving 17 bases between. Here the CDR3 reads CASSSQLDPDEQYF. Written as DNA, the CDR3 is TGCGCCAGCAGTTCACAACTAGATCCTGACGAGCAGTACTTC.

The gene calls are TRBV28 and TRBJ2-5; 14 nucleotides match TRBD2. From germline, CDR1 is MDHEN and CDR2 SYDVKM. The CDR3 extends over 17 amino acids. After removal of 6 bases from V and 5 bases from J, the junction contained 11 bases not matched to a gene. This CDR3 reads CASSPGTSGGLGETQYF. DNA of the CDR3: TGTGCCAGCAGCCCCGGGACTAGCGGGGGTCTAGGGGAGACCCAGTACTTC.

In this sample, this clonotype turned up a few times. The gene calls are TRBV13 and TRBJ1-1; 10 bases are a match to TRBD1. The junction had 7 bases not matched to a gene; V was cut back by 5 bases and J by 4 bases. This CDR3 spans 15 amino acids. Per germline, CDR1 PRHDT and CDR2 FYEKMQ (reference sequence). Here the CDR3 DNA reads TGTGCCAGCAGCCCTGAGGGACAGGGGACCACTGAAGCTTTCTTT. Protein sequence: CASSPEGQGTTEAFF.

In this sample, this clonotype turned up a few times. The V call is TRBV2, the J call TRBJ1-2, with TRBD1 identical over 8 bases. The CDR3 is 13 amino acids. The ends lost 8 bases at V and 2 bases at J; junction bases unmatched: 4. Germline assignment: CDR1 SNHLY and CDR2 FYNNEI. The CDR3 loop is CASHGTGNYGYTF. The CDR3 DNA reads TGTGCCAGCCACGGGACAGGAAACTATGGCTACACCTTC.

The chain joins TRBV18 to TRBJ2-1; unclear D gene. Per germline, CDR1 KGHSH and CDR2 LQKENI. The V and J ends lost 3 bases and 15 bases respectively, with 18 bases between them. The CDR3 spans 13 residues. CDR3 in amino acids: CASSPPLETVTFF. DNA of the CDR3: TGTGCCAGCTCACCTCCCCTGGAGACGGTGACGTTCTTC.

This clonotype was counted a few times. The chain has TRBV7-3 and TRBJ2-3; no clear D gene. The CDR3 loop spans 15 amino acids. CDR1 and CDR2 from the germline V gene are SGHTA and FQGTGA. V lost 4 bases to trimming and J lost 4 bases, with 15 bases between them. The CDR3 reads CASSSSFATADTQYF. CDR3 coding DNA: TGTGCCAGCAGCTCCTCCTTTGCGACGGCAGATACGCAGTATTTT.

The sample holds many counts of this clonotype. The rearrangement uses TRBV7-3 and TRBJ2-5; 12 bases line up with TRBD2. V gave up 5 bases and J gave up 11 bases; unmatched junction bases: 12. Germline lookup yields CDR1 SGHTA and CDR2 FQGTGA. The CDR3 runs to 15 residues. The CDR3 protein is CASSPLAGGYNEQYF. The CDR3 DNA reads TGTGCCAGCAGCCCACTAGCGGGGGGTTACAATGAGCAGTACTTC.

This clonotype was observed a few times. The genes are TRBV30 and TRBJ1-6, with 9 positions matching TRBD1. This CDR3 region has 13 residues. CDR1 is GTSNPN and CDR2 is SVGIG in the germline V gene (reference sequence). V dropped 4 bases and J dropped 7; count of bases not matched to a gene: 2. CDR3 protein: CAWTGTGNSPLHF. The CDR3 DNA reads TGTGCCTGGACCGGGACAGGGAATTCACCCCTCCACTTT.

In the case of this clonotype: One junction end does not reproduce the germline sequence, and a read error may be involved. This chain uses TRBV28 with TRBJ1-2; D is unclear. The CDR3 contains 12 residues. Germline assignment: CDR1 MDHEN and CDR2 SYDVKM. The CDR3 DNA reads TGTGCCAGCACCGCTACTAACTATGGCTACACCTTT. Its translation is CASTATNYGYTF.

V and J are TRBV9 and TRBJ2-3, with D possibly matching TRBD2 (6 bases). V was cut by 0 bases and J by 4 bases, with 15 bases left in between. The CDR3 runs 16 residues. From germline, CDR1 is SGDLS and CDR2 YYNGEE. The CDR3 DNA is TGTGCCAGCAGCGTAGCCCCCATTTCTAGCGCAGATACGCAGTATTTT. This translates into CASSVAPISSADTQYF. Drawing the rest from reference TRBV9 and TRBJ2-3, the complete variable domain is DSGVTQTPKHLITATGQRVTLRCSPRSGDLSVYWYQQSLDQGLQFLIQYYNGEERAKGNILERFSAQQFPDLHSELNLSSLELGDSALYFCASSVAPISSADTQYFGPGTRLTVL.

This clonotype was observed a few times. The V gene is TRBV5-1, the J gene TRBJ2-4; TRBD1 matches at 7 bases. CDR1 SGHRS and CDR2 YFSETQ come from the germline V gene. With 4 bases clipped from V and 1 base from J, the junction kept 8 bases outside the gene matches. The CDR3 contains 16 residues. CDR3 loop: CASSREMTGAKNIQYF. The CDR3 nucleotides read TGCGCCAGCAGCCGCGAGATGACAGGGGCCAAAAACATTCAGTACTTC.

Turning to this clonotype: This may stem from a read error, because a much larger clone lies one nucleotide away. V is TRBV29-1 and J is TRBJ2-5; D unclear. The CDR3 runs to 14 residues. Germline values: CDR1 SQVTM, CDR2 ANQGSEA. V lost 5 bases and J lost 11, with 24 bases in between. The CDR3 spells CSVIGRQSNYGQYF. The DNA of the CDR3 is TGCAGCGTTATCGGCAGGCAATCGAACTACGGGCAGTACTTC. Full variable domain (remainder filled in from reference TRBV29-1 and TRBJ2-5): SAVISQKPSRDICQRGTSLTIQCQVDSQVTMMFWYRQQPGQSLTLIATANQGSEATYESGFVIDKFPISRPNLTFSTLTVSNMSPEDSSIYLCSVIGRQSNYGQYFGPGTRLLVL.

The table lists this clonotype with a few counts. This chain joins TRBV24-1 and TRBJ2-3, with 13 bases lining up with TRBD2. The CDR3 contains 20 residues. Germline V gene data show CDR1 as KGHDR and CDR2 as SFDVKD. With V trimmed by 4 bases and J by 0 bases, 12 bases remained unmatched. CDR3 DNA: TGTGCCACCAGTGAAACTAGCGGGGGGGCCAAGAGTAGAAGCACAGATACGCAGTATTTT. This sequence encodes CATSETSGGAKSRSTDTQYF.

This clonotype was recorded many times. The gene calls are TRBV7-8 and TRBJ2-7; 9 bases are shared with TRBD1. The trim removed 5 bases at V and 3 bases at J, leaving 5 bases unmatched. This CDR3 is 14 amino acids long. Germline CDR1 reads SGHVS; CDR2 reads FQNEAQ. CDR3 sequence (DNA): TGTGCCAGCAGCCACAGACAGGGGGTCTACGAGCAGTACTTC. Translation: CASSHRQGVYEQYF.

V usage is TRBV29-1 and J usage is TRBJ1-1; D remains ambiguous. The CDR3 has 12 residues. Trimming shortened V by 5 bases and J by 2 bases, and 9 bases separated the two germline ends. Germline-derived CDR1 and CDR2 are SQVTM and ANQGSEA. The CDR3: CSVSRGNTEAFF. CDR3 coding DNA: TGCAGCGTTAGCAGAGGCAACACTGAAGCTTTCTTT. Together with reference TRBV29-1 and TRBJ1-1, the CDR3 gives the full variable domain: SAVISQKPSRDICQRGTSLTIQCQVDSQVTMMFWYRQQPGQSLTLIATANQGSEATYESGFVIDKFPISRPNLTFSTLTVSNMSPEDSSIYLCSVSRGNTEAFFGQGTRLTVV.

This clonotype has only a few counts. CDR3 loop: CSVVGSGLAKNIQYF. CDR3 coding DNA: TGCAGCGTTGTGGGTTCGGGTTTAGCCAAAAACATTCAGTACTTC. This rearrangement joins TRBV29-1 to TRBJ2-4, with no clear D. The germline V gene encodes CDR1 SQVTM and CDR2 ANQGSEA. CDR3 length: 15 amino acids. Trimming pared 4 bases from V and 0 bases from J, leaving 13 bases between.

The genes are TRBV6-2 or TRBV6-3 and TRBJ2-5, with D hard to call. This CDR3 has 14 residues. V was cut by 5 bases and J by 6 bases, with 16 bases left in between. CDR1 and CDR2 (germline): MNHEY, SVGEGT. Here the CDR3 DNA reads TGTGCCAGCAGTCTGGGTGGCCCCCAGAAGACCCAGTACTTC. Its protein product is CASSLGGPQKTQYF.

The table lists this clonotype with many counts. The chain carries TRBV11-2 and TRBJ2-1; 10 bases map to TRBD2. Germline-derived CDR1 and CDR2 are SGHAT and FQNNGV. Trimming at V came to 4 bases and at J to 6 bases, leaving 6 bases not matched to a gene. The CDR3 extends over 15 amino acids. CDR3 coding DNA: TGTGCCAGCAGCTCAGCGGGGGGGCATGGCAATGAGCAGTTCTTC. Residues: CASSSAGGHGNEQFF.

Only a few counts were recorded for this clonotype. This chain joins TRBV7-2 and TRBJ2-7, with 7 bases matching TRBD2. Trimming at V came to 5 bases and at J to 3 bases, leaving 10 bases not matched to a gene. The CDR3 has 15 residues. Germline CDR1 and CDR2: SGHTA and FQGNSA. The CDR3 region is CASSQNRGGRYEQYF. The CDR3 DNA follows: TGTGCCAGCAGCCAAAACCGCGGGGGTCGCTACGAGCAGTACTTC. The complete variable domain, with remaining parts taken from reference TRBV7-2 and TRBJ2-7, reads GAGVSQSPSNKVTEKGKDVELRCDPISGHTALYWYRQSLGQGLEFLIYFQGNSAPDKSGLPSDRFSAERTGGSVSTLTIQRTQQEDSAVYLCASSQNRGGRYEQYFGPGTRLTVT.

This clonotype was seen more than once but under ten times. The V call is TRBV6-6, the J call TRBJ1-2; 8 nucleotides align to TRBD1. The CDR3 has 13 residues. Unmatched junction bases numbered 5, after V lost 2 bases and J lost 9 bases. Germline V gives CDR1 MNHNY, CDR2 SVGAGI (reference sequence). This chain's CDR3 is CASSYGQGLSYTF. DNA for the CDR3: TGTGCCAGCAGTTACGGACAGGGTTTGAGCTACACCTTC.

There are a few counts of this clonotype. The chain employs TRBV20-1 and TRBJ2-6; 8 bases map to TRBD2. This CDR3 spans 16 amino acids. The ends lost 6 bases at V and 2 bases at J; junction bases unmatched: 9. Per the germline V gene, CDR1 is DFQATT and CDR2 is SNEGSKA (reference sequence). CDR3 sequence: CSAPGSGSAGANVLTF. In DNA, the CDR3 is TGCAGTGCCCCGGGAAGCGGGAGCGCTGGGGCCAACGTCCTGACTTTC.

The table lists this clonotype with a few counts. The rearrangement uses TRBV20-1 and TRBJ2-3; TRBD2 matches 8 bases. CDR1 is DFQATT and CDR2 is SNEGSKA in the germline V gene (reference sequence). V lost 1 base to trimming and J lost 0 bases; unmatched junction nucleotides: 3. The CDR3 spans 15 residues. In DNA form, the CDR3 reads TGCAGTGCTAGAGCTAGCGGGTCTAGCACAGATACGCAGTATTTT. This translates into CSARASGSSTDTQYF.